This TCR beta chain appears in the sequencing data of a study of cytomegalovirus exposure and HLA in healthy donors. With 60 Vbeta and 13 Jbeta primers, the PCR was carried out. Measured with immunoSEQ multiplex PCR; TCRdb has only the in-frame clones, and not every one. The sample has some 150,000 clones; 60% to 75% are singletons. Germline CDR1 is SGDLS and CDR2 is YYNGEE. Trimming took 3 bases from V and 1 from J; bases not matched to a gene: 2. The CDR3 spans 14 residues. This sequence was found in a young man in good health and CMV-seronegative. The sequencing sample was made of PBMCs. This chain uses TRBV9 with TRBJ1-1; 8 positions agree with TRBD1. Here the CDR3 DNA reads TGTGCCAGCAGCGGCGGACAGGGGAACACTGAAGCTTTCTTT. This codes for CASSGGQGNTEAFF.